A single sample gave rise to the 27 T cell receptor beta chains below, sequenced in a study of low-dose radiotherapy and immunotherapy resistance in tumors. With TRAV- and TRBV-specific primers, first-strand cDNA was made, covering the alpha and beta chains. It was with a constant-region primer and a V-primer adapter that TCRs were amplified over roughly 19 PCR cycles. TCRdb reprocessed the reads via MiXCR and lists one record per CDR3 protein. The sample has approximately 100,000 distinct CDR3 sequences, more than 20% seen once; the top ten hold about 4%. Time point indicated: after trial treatment. The treatment is: LDRT plus nivolumab, ipilimumab, low-dose cyclophosphamide and aspirin (RACIN trial). Source: PBMCs, taken after low-dose radiotherapy plus immunotherapy. The receptors here all came from a male donor with prostate cancer.

This clonotype was counted ten times or more. The V gene is TRBV6-2 or TRBV6-3, the J gene TRBJ2-7; possibly TRBD1 for D (6 bases). The CDR3 is 13 residues long. CDR1 MNHEY and CDR2 SVGEGT come from the germline V gene. V was pared by 8 bases and J by 3 bases, with 14 bases between. CDR3 sequence reads: CASRAGVIYEQYF. The CDR3 nucleotides read TGTGCCAGCCGAGCAGGGGTTATCTACGAGCAGTACTTC.

This clonotype occurred many times. The chain joins TRBV7-9 to TRBJ2-5, with 9 nucleotides matching TRBD1. Germline CDR1 is SEHNR and CDR2 is FQNEAQ (reference sequence). The CDR3 length is 14 residues. Unmatched junction bases numbered 1, after V lost 3 bases and J lost 2 bases. The CDR3 nucleotides are TGTGCCAGCAGCTTCGGGACAGGGCAAGAGACCCAGTACTTC. This encodes CASSFGTGQETQYF.

The chain joins TRBV5-4 to TRBJ1-2, with TRBD1 matching 9 bases. Per germline, CDR1 SGHNT and CDR2 YYREEE (reference sequence). Trimming removed 6 bases from V and 4 bases from J; junction bases left unmatched: 7. The CDR3 is 14 residues long. The CDR3: CASTGQGIGYGYTF. The CDR3 DNA reads as TGTGCCAGCACCGGACAGGGGATCGGCTATGGCTACACCTTC.

In its sample, this clonotype was seen many times. The rearrangement links TRBV6-5 to TRBJ1-4; D gene ambiguous. The CDR3 is made up of 15 amino acids. The germline CDR1 and CDR2 sequences are MNHEY and SVGAGI. The ends were cut back, 0 bases at V and 0 bases at J, with 5 bases in the middle. CDR3 sequence reads: CASSYSGTTNEKLFF. CDR3 bases: TGTGCCAGCAGTTACTCGGGGACAACTAATGAAAAACTGTTTTTT.

This clonotype was observed many times. The V call is TRBV19, the J call TRBJ1-5, with no clear D. The CDR3 sequence is 15 residues long. V shed 1 base and J shed 4 bases, with 11 bases lying between them. From germline, CDR1 is LNHDA and CDR2 SQIVND (reference sequence). CDR3 loop: CASSIVVRGNQPQHF. DNA for the CDR3: TGTGCCAGTAGTATAGTGGTACGAGGGAATCAGCCCCAGCATTTT.

This clonotype was recorded a few times. The chain couples TRBV7-6 to TRBJ2-6; D is possibly TRBD1 (6 bases). Germline-derived CDR1 and CDR2 are SGHVS and FNYEAQ. V shed 4 bases and J shed 0 bases, with 16 bases lying between them. This CDR3 is built from 18 residues. CDR3 amino acids: CASSSLGQGLSGANVLTF. CDR3 in DNA: TGTGCCAGCAGCTCCCTTGGTCAGGGGCTCTCTGGGGCCAACGTCCTGACTTTC.

The sample holds many counts of this clonotype. The V gene is TRBV9, the J gene TRBJ2-3, with D perhaps matching TRBD2 (6 bases). The CDR3 is 15 amino acids. Between the trimmed V and J ends, which lost 0 bases and 5 bases, there was a span of 13 bases. Per the germline V gene, CDR1 is SGDLS and CDR2 is YYNGEE. This CDR3 is CASSVGGVGGDTQYF. The CDR3 nucleotides are TGTGCCAGCAGCGTAGGGGGGGTCGGTGGAGATACGCAGTATTTT.

A remark on this clonotype: Because the CDR3's place on the DNA is in doubt, the DNA is left out and the CDR3 is given as listed by TCRdb. This chain links TRBV6-2 or TRBV6-3 with TRBJ2-2. The CDR3 has 16 amino acids, counting both end residues. CDR1 is MNHEY, CDR2 SVGEGT, per germline. The CDR3 spells CASSYIGPNTGELFFF.

The gene calls are TRBV2 and TRBJ2-3, with no clear D. This CDR3 region has 14 residues. Deletions cut 0 bases from V and 3 bases from J, with 7 bases between. CDR1 SNHLY and CDR2 FYNNEI come from the germline V gene. Here the CDR3 reads CASSEALSTDTQYF. CDR3 DNA sequence: TGTGCCAGCAGTGAAGCGCTGAGTACAGATACGCAGTATTTT.

Concerning this clonotype: A single base separates this from a much larger clone, so it may be a read error. The J gene is TRBJ2-5, the V gene TRBV3-1, with 8 bases fitting TRBD2. V was clipped by 1 base and J by 12 bases; unmatched bases: 4. Germline-derived CDR1 and CDR2 are LGHDT and YNNKEL (reference sequence). This CDR3 is built from 12 residues. CDR3 residues: CASSQAGAGEYF. CDR3 sequence (DNA): TGTGCCAGCAGCCAAGCCGGAGCGGGGGAGTACTTC.

There are many counts of this clonotype. The chain joins TRBV29-1 to TRBJ2-7, with D maybe TRBD1 (5 bases). V gave up 3 bases and J gave up 0 bases, with 12 bases separating them. The CDR3 extends over 14 amino acids. The V gene's germline CDR1 is SQVTM and CDR2 ANQGSEA. Here the CDR3 reads CSVDGAVGSYEQYF. Here the CDR3 DNA reads TGCAGCGTTGATGGGGCGGTAGGCTCCTACGAGCAGTACTTC.

There are a few counts of this clonotype. This rearrangement joins TRBV4-1 to TRBJ2-5, with 8 positions matching TRBD1. The CDR3 runs 14 residues. V shed 4 bases and J 5 bases; nucleotides not matched to a gene: 6. CDR1 and CDR2 (germline): MGHRA, YSYEKL. The CDR3 nucleotides read TGCGCCAGCAGCCCTCGACAGGGGTACGAGACCCAGTACTTC. It encodes CASSPRQGYETQYF.

This clonotype is medium-sized by share. The chain recombines TRBV5-1 with TRBJ2-7, with unresolved D. Germline V gene data show CDR1 as SGHRS and CDR2 as YFSETQ. V was cut by 4 bases and J by 9 bases, with 20 bases left in between. There are 14 residues in the CDR3. For the CDR3, the DNA is TGCGCCAGCAGCCCAACCGGGCCCAGCTCGGGGCAGTACTTC. It specifies CASSPTGPSSGQYF.

This clonotype has a count of ten or more. The genes are TRBV10-2 and TRBJ2-5; 13 bases align to TRBD2. The CDR3 consists of 17 residues. Germline V CDR1 and CDR2: WSHSY, SAAADI. V trimming: 6 bases; J trimming: 5 bases; junction bases outside the gene matches: 12. CDR3 DNA sequence: TGCGCCAGCAGGAGCTCTCCGGGACTAGCGGGGTTTGAGACCCAGTACTTC. It is translated as CASRSSPGLAGFETQYF.

This clonotype was recorded at least ten times. J is TRBJ2-3 and V is TRBV5-1, with D possibly being TRBD2 (7 bases). Trimming took off 0 bases at V and 5 bases at J, with 19 bases between the two ends. Germline V lookup: CDR1 SGHRS, CDR2 YFSETQ. The CDR3 totals 17 residues. The CDR3 is CASSLAYMGGGQDTQYF. CDR3 sequence (DNA): TGCGCCAGCAGCTTGGCCTATATGGGGGGGGGCCAAGATACGCAGTATTTT.

Turning to this clonotype: It differs at one base from a far larger clone, so likely a read error. The chain couples TRBV6-2 or TRBV6-3 to TRBJ2-1, with unresolved D. This CDR3 is built from 10 residues. The germline V gene encodes CDR1 MNHEY and CDR2 SVGEGT. In DNA form, the CDR3 reads TGTGCCACCCAAACCCAGAAGCAGTTGTTC. Protein product: CATQTQKQLF.

This clonotype was seen repeatedly, ten times or more. V gene TRBV5-1 combines with J gene TRBJ2-3; 7 nucleotides agree with TRBD2. Germline V CDR1 and CDR2: SGHRS, YFSETQ. Germline trimming cut 0 bases from V and 4 bases from J; bases unmatched to any gene: 2. CDR3 length equals 14 residues. The CDR3 DNA is TGCGCCAGCAGCTTGGGCGGGGGTGCAGATACGCAGTATTTT. It encodes CASSLGGGADTQYF.

There are many counts of this clonotype. The V call is TRBV7-2, the J call TRBJ2-3, with 10 nucleotides matching TRBD2. The CDR3 consists of 18 residues. Germline CDR1 SGHTA, CDR2 FQGNSA. J gave up 0 bases and V 1 base, and 7 bases lay outside the gene matches. CDR3 DNA: TGTGCCAGCAGCTTAGTAGCGGGGGGCGCTGTTAGCACAGATACGCAGTATTTT. Its protein is CASSLVAGGAVSTDTQYF.

This clonotype was observed at least ten times. The chain combines TRBV5-1 with TRBJ1-1; TRBD1 might be the D (6 bases). Germline V lookup: CDR1 SGHRS, CDR2 YFSETQ. Trimming pared 6 bases from V and 5 bases from J, leaving 17 bases between. This CDR3 has 14 amino acids. The CDR3 here is CASNSGAVETEAFF. The CDR3 coding sequence is TGCGCCAGCAACTCAGGGGCCGTGGAAACTGAAGCTTTCTTT.

V gene TRBV6-6 combines with J gene TRBJ2-1; 9 positions match TRBD2. The CDR3 consists of 17 residues. The ends lost 4 bases at V and 5 bases at J; junction bases unmatched: 12. The germline gives CDR1 MNHNY, CDR2 SVGAGI (reference sequence). CDR3 loop: CASSFVAGEILNNEQFF. Written as DNA, the CDR3 is TGTGCCAGCAGTTTCGTAGCGGGGGAGATTCTCAACAATGAGCAGTTCTTC.

The chain has TRBV18 and TRBJ2-1; TRBD1 agrees at 7 bases. The CDR3 has 15 amino acids. The V segment lost 3 bases and the J segment 3 bases; nucleotides outside the gene matches: 5. Germline assignment: CDR1 KGHSH and CDR2 LQKENI. CDR3 amino acids: CASSPEQGNYNEQFF. The CDR3, as DNA: TGTGCCAGCTCACCGGAACAGGGGAACTACAATGAGCAGTTCTTC.

This rearrangement joins TRBV2 to TRBJ1-1; possibly TRBD1 for D (5 bases). The germline V and J ends were trimmed by 2 bases and 7 bases, with 17 bases remaining between them. Per germline, CDR1 SNHLY and CDR2 FYNNEI. The CDR3 runs to 15 residues. CDR3 region: CASSERSVGPLEAFF. The CDR3 DNA sequence: TGTGCCAGCAGTGAACGGTCCGTGGGGCCGCTTGAAGCTTTCTTT.

This clonotype was found many times. The rearrangement links TRBV12-3 or TRBV12-4 to TRBJ2-5; the match to TRBD1 covers 7 bases. With V trimmed by 6 bases and J by 5 bases, 6 bases remained unmatched. This CDR3 has 13 amino acids. CDR3 region: CASSQGVGETQYF. In DNA, the CDR3 is TGTGCCAGCAGCCAGGGGGTAGGGGAGACCCAGTACTTC.

The genes are TRBV30 and TRBJ2-7; possible D gene TRBD1, 7 bases. Trimming took 8 bases from V and 3 from J, leaving 17 bases between them. The CDR3 is 13 residues long. Per the germline V gene, CDR1 is GTSNPN and CDR2 is SVGIG (reference sequence). The CDR3 region is CALEGGGGYEQYF. The CDR3 DNA reads as TGTGCCCTGGAAGGAGGGGGCGGCTACGAGCAGTACTTC.

Only a few counts were recorded for this clonotype. The chain combines TRBV7-6 with TRBJ2-5; D remains ambiguous. V lost 1 base and J lost 2, with 14 bases in between. This CDR3 contains 16 residues. Germline V lookup: CDR1 SGHVS, CDR2 FNYEAQ. CDR3 residues: CASSLGLSSTQETQYF. The CDR3 bases are TGTGCCAGCAGCTTAGGTTTGAGTTCCACGCAAGAGACCCAGTACTTC. The full variable domain, with the rest looked up from reference TRBV7-6 and TRBJ2-5, is GAGVSQSPRYKVTKRGQDVALRCDPISGHVSLYWYRQALGQGPEFLTYFNYEAQQDKSGLPNDRFSAERPEGSISTLTIQRTEQRDSAMYRCASSLGLSSTQETQYFGPGTRLLVL.

This clonotype has at least ten counts. This chain connects TRBV19 to TRBJ2-1, with TRBD2 matching 11 bases. CDR3 length equals 17 residues. Germline CDR1 LNHDA, CDR2 SQIVND (reference sequence). Trimming took 0 bases from V and 4 from J; bases not matched to a gene: 5. CDR3 nucleotide sequence: TGTGCCAGTAGTATAGATGCGGGACTAGCGGTTTACAATGAGCAGTTCTTC. Translating it yields CASSIDAGLAVYNEQFF. The full variable domain, in which reference TRBV19 and TRBJ2-1 provide the parts outside the CDR3, is DGGITQSPKYLFRKEGQNVTLSCEQNLNHDAMYWYRQDPGQGLRLIYYSQIVNDFQKGDIAEGYSVSREKKESFPLTVTSAQKNPTAFYLCASSIDAGLAVYNEQFFGPGTRLTVL.

This clonotype was seen at least ten times. The chain carries TRBV5-1 and TRBJ2-5; D unclear. CDR1 SGHRS and CDR2 YFSETQ come from the germline V gene. The CDR3 extends over 13 amino acids. V lost 7 bases and J 2 bases, leaving 12 bases between the germline ends. CDR3 amino acids: CASYPGPQETQYF. CDR3 in DNA: TGCGCCAGCTACCCAGGCCCGCAAGAGACCCAGTACTTC.